The following is a T cell receptor (beta chain) sequence with its context. TCRdb called the PCR reads again in MiXCR, with one record for every CDR3 protein. Seen here are some 100,000 distinct CDR3 sequences, around a third observed once, and the top ten hold 4% to 5%. Naive CD8 libraries used 20,000 to 1,000,000 sorted cells and 10%, 30% or 50% RNA. The sample is drawn from a study of molecular identifiers for immune sequencing clone quantification. Germline V CDR1 and CDR2: LGHNA, YNFKEQ. The CDR3 loop spans 19 amino acids. V was shortened by 0 bases and J by 0 bases, with 18 bases between the two germline ends.

The sample taken for sequencing was naive CD8+ T cells from blood, with Jurkat cell RNA spiked in. Stated subset: FACS-sorted CD8+CD4-CCR7+CD45RA+ naive T cells. The receptor was isolated from a human donor in good health. Some libraries in this study had Jurkat cell RNA spiked in. This chain connects TRBV4-2 to TRBJ2-4; no definite D call. CDR3 loop: CASSQEGAGGLLAKNIQYF. The CDR3 DNA follows: TGTGCCAGCAGCCAAGAAGGAGCAGGCGGATTACTAGCCAAAAACATTCAGTACTTC.